This T cell receptor (beta chain) came from a study of blood T cell repertoires in COVID-19. Looking at the study overall: T cells, B-cell-depleted T cells, or PBMCs provided the cDNA or gDNA that served as material.

Enrollees, about 18 to 100 years old, lived in 24 US areas. Clinical history reported by participants formed the basis on which cohorts were assigned. Study processing details: Estimation of nucleated cell counts was performed using reference gene primer amplification. Sequencing was performed with immunoSEQ multiplex PCR; in TCRdb, only in-frame clones are kept and a portion is missing. D and trimming were read from the DNA, whereas the V and J calls and clone size are those reported in that table. Of about 140,000 clones in the sample, almost 85% were seen once. Trimming left V 6 bases short and J 2 bases short, with 13 bases between. The CDR3 is 14 residues long. Germline V gene lookup returns CDR1 SGHTA and CDR2 FQGNSA.

The source of this sequence is a woman between 50 and 59 years old with acute COVID-19. This sequence joins TRBV7-2 and TRBJ2-5, with a tentative D call TRBD1 (6 bases). Sequencing input: PBMCs or T cells enriched from blood (not recorded which). As DNA, the CDR3 is TGTGCCAGCAGTTACTTGGGGGCGCAAGAGACCCAGTACTTC. Protein product: CASSYLGAQETQYF.